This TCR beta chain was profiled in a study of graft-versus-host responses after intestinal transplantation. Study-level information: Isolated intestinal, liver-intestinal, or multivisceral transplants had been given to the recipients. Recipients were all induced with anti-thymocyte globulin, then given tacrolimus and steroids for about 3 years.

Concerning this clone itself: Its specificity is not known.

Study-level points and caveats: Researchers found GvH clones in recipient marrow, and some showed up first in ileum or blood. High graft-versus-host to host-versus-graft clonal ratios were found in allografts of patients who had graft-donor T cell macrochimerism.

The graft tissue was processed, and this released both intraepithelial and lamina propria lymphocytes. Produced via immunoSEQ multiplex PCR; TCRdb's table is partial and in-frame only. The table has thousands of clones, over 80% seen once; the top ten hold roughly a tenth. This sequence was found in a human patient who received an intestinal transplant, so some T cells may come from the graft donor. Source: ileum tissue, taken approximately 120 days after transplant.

The CDR3 DNA is TGTGCCAGCAGTGATGACAGGGCGGATACGCAGTATTTT. This sequence encodes CASSDDRADTQYF. V usage is TRBV2 and J usage is TRBJ2-3, with 7 bases that match TRBD1. CDR3 size: 13 residues. V lost 3 bases and J lost 6; bases outside the gene matches: 3. Germline CDR1 is SNHLY and CDR2 is FYNNEI.